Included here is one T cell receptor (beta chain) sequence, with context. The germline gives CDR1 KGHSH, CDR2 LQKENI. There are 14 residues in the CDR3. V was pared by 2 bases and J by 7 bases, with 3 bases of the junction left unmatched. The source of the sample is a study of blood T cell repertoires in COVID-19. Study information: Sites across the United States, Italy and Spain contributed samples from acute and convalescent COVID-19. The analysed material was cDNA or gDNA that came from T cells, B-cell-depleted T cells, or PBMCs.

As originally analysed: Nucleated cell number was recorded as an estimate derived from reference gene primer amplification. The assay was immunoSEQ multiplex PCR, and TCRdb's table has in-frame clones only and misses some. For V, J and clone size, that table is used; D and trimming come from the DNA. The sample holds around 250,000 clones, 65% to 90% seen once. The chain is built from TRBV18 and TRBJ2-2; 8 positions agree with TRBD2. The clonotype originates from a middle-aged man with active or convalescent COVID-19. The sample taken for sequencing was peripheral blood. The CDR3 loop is CASSPRLAHGELFF. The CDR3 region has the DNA TGTGCCAGCTCACCAAGACTAGCGCACGGGGAGCTGTTTTTT.